Reported below is one T cell receptor beta chain. This clone was recorded a few times. What this receptor recognizes is not known. No base-level quality is on record; no much larger clone is a single base apart. The V and J ends are trimmed by 5 bases and 8 bases, leaving 15 bases between them. The germline V gene gives CDR1 as SGHVS and CDR2 as FQNEAQ. From the cysteine through the phenylalanine, the CDR3 covers 14 amino acids. Kept here is only the CDR3 DNA, which spans 42 bases and is read in frame from base 1. This entry comes from a study of control samples from healthy donors and cancer patients (dated by TCRdb to the early 2020s). The receptor library was made with the immunoSEQ multiplex PCR assay. TCRdb limited this immuneACCESS table to in-frame rearrangements with V and J called. A share of clones is missing; checked studies link under half to unresolved V genes, and the rest is unexplained. The sample profile shows approximately 97,000 clones; around 85% of them were found once. Jointly, the top ten make up 19% of the sample.

Sequencing was performed on blood. This receptor chain uses TRBV7-8 and TRBJ1-4; possibly the D gene is TRBD1, per 5 matching bases. This sequence was found in a man aged 30 to 39 in good health. The CDR3 reads CASSPGTRGEKLFF. The DNA sequence is given as TGTGCCAGCAGCCCGGGGACCCGGGGGGAAAAACTGTTTTTT.